One and the same sample provided the 29 T cell receptor beta chains below, sequenced in a study of patients and donors after allogeneic stem cell transplantation (TCRdb year 2020). Receptor amplification or capture employed RT-PCR. TCRdb names NextSeq 550 as the instrument used. TCRdb applied fastp at Q25 and MiXCR to the public reads, then kept only in-frame beta chains. Records with the same CDR3 protein are collapsed into one entry carrying the most frequent genes and DNA. Counted in this sample were about a million distinct CDR3 sequences; 15% to 20% of them appeared once. Roughly 6.4% of the sample is held by the ten biggest clonotypes. Sequenced sample: blood, either unsorted or a sorted T cell fraction (not recorded which). The source of these receptors is a human donor who was either an allogeneic HSCT recipient or a stem cell or donor lymphocyte infusion donor (not recorded which). It is not recorded whose cells these are; they may come from a transplant donor.

This clonotype was detected many times. The rearrangement uses TRBV12-3 or TRBV12-4 and TRBJ1-6, with D possibly being TRBD1 (5 bases). The ends were cut back, 6 bases at V and 7 bases at J, with 10 bases in the middle. The CDR3 extends over 13 amino acids. The CDR3 DNA reads TGTGCCAGCAGGGGGGGAGGGAATTCACCCCTCCACTTT. It specifies CASRGGGNSPLHF.

The V and J genes are TRBV13 and TRBJ1-1; 9 nucleotides agree with TRBD1. Per germline, CDR1 PRHDT and CDR2 FYEKMQ (reference sequence). V shed 0 bases, J shed 1 base, and the junction held 3 bases outside the gene matches. This CDR3 comprises 16 residues. CDR3 region: CASSLGDRGGNTEAFF. In DNA form, the CDR3 reads TGTGCCAGCAGCTTAGGGGACAGGGGTGGGAACACTGAAGCTTTCTTT.

The chain couples TRBV7-9 to TRBJ1-1; D not certain. This CDR3 is 14 amino acids long. V dropped 2 bases and J dropped 11 bases, with 18 bases sitting between them. Germline CDR1 is SEHNR and CDR2 is FQNEAQ (reference sequence). This CDR3 reads CASSLSDRRDMAFF. Here the CDR3 DNA reads TGTGCCAGCAGCTTATCGGACCGCCGTGACATGGCTTTCTTT. The whole variable domain, remainder taken from reference TRBV7-9 and TRBJ1-1, is DTGVSQNPRHKITKRGQNVTFRCDPISEHNRLYWYRQTLGQGPEFLTYFQNEAQLEKSRLLSDRFSAERPKGSFSTLEIQRTEQGDSAMYLCASSLSDRRDMAFFGQGTRLTVV.

This clonotype was counted only a few times. This rearrangement joins TRBV6-4 to TRBJ1-2; D is possibly TRBD1 (5 bases). Germline V gene sequence: CDR1 MRHNA, CDR2 SNTAGT. This CDR3 has 12 residues. Trimming took 3 bases from V and 5 from J, leaving 7 bases between them. Written as DNA, the CDR3 is TGTGCCAGCAGTGAATCAGGGTATGGCTACACCTTC. It is translated as CASSESGYGYTF.

This clonotype was counted only a few times. V usage is TRBV6-5 and J usage is TRBJ1-2, with 7 nucleotides matching TRBD1. The CDR3 runs 12 residues. CDR1 and CDR2 from the germline V gene are MNHEY and SVGAGI. V lost 6 bases and J lost 8; bases outside the gene matches: 6. Here the CDR3 reads CASSPGTVGYTF. CDR3 sequence (DNA): TGTGCCAGCAGCCCCGGGACAGTCGGCTACACCTTC.

This sequence joins TRBV5-1 and TRBJ2-1; D unresolved. The CDR3 spans 16 residues. CDR1 and CDR2 (germline): SGHRS, YFSETQ. V was shortened by 4 bases and J by 6 bases, with 20 bases between the two germline ends. The CDR3 nucleotides read TGCGCCAGCAGCCCGATCACCCTGCAGAGCGTCAATGAGCAGTTCTTC. Amino acids: CASSPITLQSVNEQFF.

This clonotype has more than one count but fewer than ten. The chain combines TRBV24-1 with TRBJ1-1; D remains ambiguous. The CDR3 is 12 amino acids. Looked up from germline, CDR1 is KGHDR and CDR2 is SFDVKD. Trimming removed 9 bases from V and 5 bases from J, with 12 bases in between. This CDR3 reads CATSEVGTEAFF. The CDR3 region has the DNA TGTGCCACCTCGGAGGTAGGAACTGAAGCTTTCTTT.

The CDR3 is CASSLEAGNYEQYF. CDR3 bases: TGCGCCAGCAGCTTAGAAGCGGGAAACTACGAGCAGTACTTC. This chain joins TRBV5-1 and TRBJ2-7, with 7 bases lining up with TRBD2. This CDR3 has 14 amino acids. Trimming took 2 bases from V and 3 from J; bases not matched to a gene: 5. CDR1 is SGHRS, CDR2 YFSETQ, per germline.

CDR3 region: CASSQERWTQYF. Written as DNA, the CDR3 is TGTGCCAGCAGCCAAGAAAGATGGACCCAGTACTTC. The V and J genes are TRBV3-1 and TRBJ2-5; unclear D gene. CDR3 length equals 12 residues. Germline CDR1 LGHDT, CDR2 YNNKEL (reference sequence). V was trimmed by 0 bases and J by 7 bases, leaving 6 bases between them.

V usage is TRBV6-2 or TRBV6-3 and J usage is TRBJ2-2; a possible D gene is TRBD2 (7 bases). V was cut by 4 bases and J by 3 bases, with 12 bases left in between. Per the germline V gene, CDR1 is MNHEY and CDR2 is SVGEGT. This CDR3 has 15 amino acids. As DNA, the CDR3 is TGTGCCAGCAGTTTCCGGGGGGCGGACACCGGGGAGCTGTTTTTT. Amino acid sequence: CASSFRGADTGELFF.

This clonotype was counted between two and nine times. This rearrangement joins TRBV6-2 or TRBV6-3 to TRBJ1-2; TRBD1 is a possible D gene (5 bases). The V end lost 2 bases, the J end lost 13 bases, and 14 bases lay between the germline ends. From germline, CDR1 is MNHEY and CDR2 SVGEGT. The CDR3 contains 12 residues. CDR3 protein: CASSYDRTGSTF. The CDR3 DNA reads as TGTGCCAGCAGTTACGACAGAACGGGGTCCACCTTC.

The rearrangement uses TRBV20-1 and TRBJ2-4; 7 positions match TRBD2. Trimming cost V 3 bases and J 7 bases; bases outside gene matches: 6. This CDR3 region has 13 residues. Per the germline V gene, CDR1 is DFQATT and CDR2 is SNEGSKA (reference sequence). The CDR3 nucleotides are TGCAGTGCTAGGAAGCAGGGAGGGAACATTCAGTACTTC. This gives the protein CSARKQGGNIQYF.

The CDR3 DNA is TGTGCCAGCAGGGGCGACTACGCAGGGACCCAGTACTTC. Translating gives CASRGDYAGTQYF. V gene TRBV12-3 or TRBV12-4 combines with J gene TRBJ2-5; tentatively, D is TRBD2 (5 bases). This CDR3 spans 13 amino acids. Trimming shortened V by 6 bases and J by 7 bases, and 15 bases separated the two germline ends.

The rearrangement uses TRBV7-3 and TRBJ2-3, with 10 bases aligning to TRBD1. V was clipped by 5 bases and J by 5 bases; unmatched bases: 7. CDR1 SGHTA and CDR2 FQGTGA come from the germline V gene. There are 15 residues in the CDR3. This CDR3 is CASSVRTGGGDTQYF. As DNA, the CDR3 is TGTGCCAGCAGCGTGCGGACAGGGGGGGGAGATACGCAGTATTTT.

The rearrangement joins TRBV11-1 to TRBJ2-4; the D call may be TRBD1 or TRBD2 (6 bases each). This CDR3 is built from 15 residues. The germline gives CDR1 SGHAT, CDR2 FQDESV (reference sequence). V lost 5 bases and J lost 7, with 18 bases in between. DNA for the CDR3: TGTGCCAGCAGCGCCCCGAGGGGGGCTCGGAACATTCAGTACTTC. This sequence encodes CASSAPRGARNIQYF.

V and J are TRBV20-1 and TRBJ1-1, with 10 bases that match TRBD1. CDR1 is DFQATT and CDR2 is SNEGSKA in the germline V gene (reference sequence). CDR3 length: 14 residues. V was pared by 6 bases and J by 4 bases, with 8 bases of the junction left unmatched. Here the CDR3 DNA reads TGCAGTGCGAGGTCCGGGACAGGGGCCACTGAAGCTTTCTTT. Translating it yields CSARSGTGATEAFF.

V gene TRBV6-2 or TRBV6-3 combines with J gene TRBJ2-1, with 7 bases aligning to TRBD2. CDR3 length: 15 amino acids. J was trimmed by 4 bases and V by 7 bases; bases with no gene match: 10. Germline CDR1 is MNHEY and CDR2 is SVGEGT. CDR3 in DNA: TGTGCCAGCACCCAAGACGGGGGGACGTACAATGAGCAGTTCTTC. Amino acids: CASTQDGGTYNEQFF.

The chain carries TRBV6-5 and TRBJ1-1; perhaps TRBD1 as D (5 bases). The germline gives CDR1 MNHEY, CDR2 SVGAGI. V shed 2 bases and J shed 4 bases, with 8 bases lying between them. The CDR3 is 13 amino acids. CDR3 protein: CASSYQGITEAFF. In DNA form, the CDR3 reads TGTGCCAGCAGTTACCAGGGTATCACTGAAGCTTTCTTT.

This clonotype turned up a few times. The V gene is TRBV7-3, the J gene TRBJ2-5; 8 bases fit TRBD2. This CDR3 has 15 residues. The V and J ends lost 2 bases and 0 bases, in that order; junction bases with no gene match: 2. Germline CDR1 is SGHTA and CDR2 is FQGTGA. CDR3 in amino acids: CASSLGGRNQETQYF. CDR3 in DNA: TGTGCCAGCAGCTTAGGCGGGAGGAACCAAGAGACCCAGTACTTC.

V gene TRBV5-1 combines with J gene TRBJ1-2; D unclear. V lost 0 bases and J 6 bases, leaving 15 bases between the germline ends. The CDR3 totals 15 residues. CDR1 is SGHRS, CDR2 YFSETQ, per germline. The CDR3 spells CASSLGGSQIDGYTF. The DNA for the CDR3 is TGCGCCAGCAGCTTGGGTGGGAGCCAGATCGATGGCTACACCTTC.

There are a few counts of this clonotype. CDR3 protein: CASGGGSGNSSYEQYF. CDR3 coding DNA: TGTGCCAGCGGAGGAGGTAGCGGGAACTCCTCCTACGAGCAGTACTTC. This chain uses TRBV7-9 with TRBJ2-7; 8 nucleotides agree with TRBD2. CDR1 is SEHNR, CDR2 FQNEAQ, per germline (reference sequence). CDR3 size: 16 residues. With V trimmed by 8 bases and J by 0 bases, 12 bases remained unmatched. The whole variable domain, remainder taken from reference TRBV7-9 and TRBJ2-7, is DTGVSQNPRHKITKRGQNVTFRCDPISEHNRLYWYRQTLGQGPEFLTYFQNEAQLEKSRLLSDRFSAERPKGSFSTLEIQRTEQGDSAMYLCASGGGSGNSSYEQYFGPGTRLTVT.

V gene TRBV11-2 combines with J gene TRBJ1-5, with a possible D match to TRBD1 (5 bases). Trimming stripped 1 base from V and 8 bases from J, with 12 bases between. From germline, CDR1 is SGHAT and CDR2 FQNNGV. CDR3 length: 14 residues. Written as DNA, the CDR3 is TGTGCCAGCAGCTTAGGGCCAGGGAACGAGCCCCAGCATTTT. This gives the protein CASSLGPGNEPQHF. The variable domain in full, completed from reference TRBV11-2 and TRBJ1-5, reads EAGVAQSPRYKIIEKRQSVAFWCNPISGHATLYWYQQILGQGPKLLIQFQNNGVVDDSQLPKDRFSAERLKGVDSTLKIQPAKLEDSAVYLCASSLGPGNEPQHFGDGTRLSIL.

The chain is built from TRBV5-1 and TRBJ1-1, with no clear D. Germline V gene data show CDR1 as SGHRS and CDR2 as YFSETQ. The V gene lost 0 bases and the J gene lost 7 bases, with 13 bases spanning the gap. The CDR3 is 14 amino acids. CDR3: CASSLARGPGEAFF. The CDR3 nucleotides are TGCGCCAGCAGCTTGGCGCGGGGTCCGGGTGAAGCTTTCTTT.

The chain links TRBV12-3 or TRBV12-4 to TRBJ1-1; D unclear. V lost 7 bases and J 0 bases, leaving 15 bases between the germline ends. The CDR3 is made up of 15 amino acids. The CDR3 reads CASTPPGRMNTEAFF. CDR3 sequence (DNA): TGTGCCAGCACTCCGCCGGGGAGGATGAACACTGAAGCTTTCTTT.

This chain uses TRBV20-1 with TRBJ2-1, with a weak D call TRBD2 (6 bases). Germline-derived CDR1 and CDR2 are DFQATT and SNEGSKA (reference sequence). V shed 6 bases and J shed 6 bases, with 18 bases lying between them. There are 14 residues in the CDR3. In DNA, the CDR3 is TGCAGTGCCACCAGCGGGCATAATGTCAATGAGCAGTTCTTC. Protein product: CSATSGHNVNEQFF.

Only one count was recorded for this clonotype. The chain has TRBV3-1 and TRBJ1-2; D unclear. V was clipped by 4 bases and J by 0 bases, with 12 bases between them. The germline gives CDR1 LGHDT, CDR2 YNNKEL (reference sequence). This CDR3 is 15 amino acids long. The CDR3 region has the DNA TGTGCCAGCAGCCCAGACATCCCAGCTAACTATGGCTACACCTTC. Protein sequence: CASSPDIPANYGYTF.

A few counts support this clonotype. The chain recombines TRBV29-1 with TRBJ2-1; TRBD2 matches 7 bases. V was pared by 7 bases and J by 5 bases, with 17 bases of the junction left unmatched. The CDR3 length is 16 residues. In germline, CDR1 is SQVTM, CDR2 ANQGSEA. In DNA, the CDR3 is TGCAGCGCCCCCCCCGGCCGGACTAGTAAGGACAATGAGCAGTTCTTC. This encodes CSAPPGRTSKDNEQFF.

This clonotype turned up a few times. V and J are TRBV7-2 and TRBJ2-5; the D gene is possibly TRBD2 (7 bases). The V gene's germline CDR1 is SGHTA and CDR2 FQGNSA. The V end lost 7 bases, the J end lost 1 base, and 16 bases lay between the germline ends. This CDR3 spans 15 amino acids. DNA for the CDR3: TGTGCCAGCACGCCCGGGGGGCCCCTCCAAGAGACCCAGTACTTC. It yields the protein CASTPGGPLQETQYF.

The chain uses TRBV20-1 and TRBJ2-1; 13 bases fit TRBD2. Trimming at V came to 0 bases and at J to 9 bases, leaving 11 bases not matched to a gene. The CDR3 contains 17 residues. Germline assignment: CDR1 DFQATT and CDR2 SNEGSKA (reference sequence). The CDR3 is CSARDRRGLAGLSEQFF. CDR3 nucleotide sequence: TGCAGTGCTAGAGATAGGAGGGGACTAGCGGGATTGAGTGAGCAGTTCTTC.